The present entry profiles one TCR beta chain with its context. The data are from a study of cytomegalovirus exposure and HLA in healthy donors. PCR was performed using 60 Vbeta and 13 Jbeta primers. Assay used: immunoSEQ multiplex PCR; TCRdb lists only in-frame clones, some missing. The top ten hold around 8% of the sample, which has about 160,000 clones, around 83% seen once. From germline, CDR1 is SGDLS and CDR2 YYNGEE. Trimming left V 0 bases short and J 6 bases short, with 11 bases between. The CDR3 sequence is 14 residues long. Sequencing input: PBMCs. The chain recombines TRBV9 with TRBJ2-3; tentatively, D is TRBD2 (6 bases). This clonotype was sampled from a male donor in good health and CMV-seropositive. As DNA, the CDR3 is TGTGCCAGCAGCGTAGCGGGGGAGGCCGATACGCAGTATTTT. Translation gives CASSVAGEADTQYF.